This T cell receptor beta chain derives from a study of blood T cell repertoires in COVID-19. Study-wide context: Acute-phase and convalescent COVID-19 samples originated in the United States, Italy and Spain. Sample material is recorded as cDNA or gDNA derived from T cells, B-cell-depleted T cells, or PBMCs.

The V and J ends lost 2 bases and 5 bases, in that order; junction bases with no gene match: 14. CDR3 size: 17 residues. Looked up from germline, CDR1 is SGHVS and CDR2 is FNYEAQ. How the authors handled the data: Using reference gene primer amplification, nucleated cell counts were estimated. Produced via immunoSEQ multiplex PCR; TCRdb's table is partial and in-frame only. D and trimming come from the DNA, and the V and J calls and clone size come from that table. This sample has more than 90,000 clones, with 85% found just once. This clone was found a few times. The sample consisted of peripheral blood. The rearrangement uses TRBV7-6 and TRBJ1-1; 7 nucleotides align to TRBD1. The clonotype originates from a woman aged 70-85 years with active or convalescent COVID-19. The CDR3 loop is CASSLRRGRASGTEAFF. The CDR3 nucleotides read TGTGCCAGCAGCTTAAGGAGGGGGCGAGCAAGTGGGACTGAAGCTTTCTTT.